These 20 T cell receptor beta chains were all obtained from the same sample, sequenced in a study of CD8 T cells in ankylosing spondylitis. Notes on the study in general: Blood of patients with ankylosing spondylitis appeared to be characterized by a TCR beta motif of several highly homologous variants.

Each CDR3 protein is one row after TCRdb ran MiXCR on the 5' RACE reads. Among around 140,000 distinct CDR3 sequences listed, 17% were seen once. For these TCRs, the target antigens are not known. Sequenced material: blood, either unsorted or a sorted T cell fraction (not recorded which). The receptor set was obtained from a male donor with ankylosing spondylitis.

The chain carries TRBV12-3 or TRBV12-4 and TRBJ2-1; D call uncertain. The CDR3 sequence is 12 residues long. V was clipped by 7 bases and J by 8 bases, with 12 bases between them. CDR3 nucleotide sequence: TGTGCCAGCACCCTAGAGGTCGATGAGCAGTTCTTC. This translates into CASTLEVDEQFF.

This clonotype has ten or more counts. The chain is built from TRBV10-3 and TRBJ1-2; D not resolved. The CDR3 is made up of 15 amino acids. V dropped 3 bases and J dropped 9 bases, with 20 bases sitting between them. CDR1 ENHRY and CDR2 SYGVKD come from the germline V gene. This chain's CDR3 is CAISDPVESRYRYTF. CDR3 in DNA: TGTGCCATCAGTGACCCGGTCGAAAGCAGGTATCGCTACACCTTC.

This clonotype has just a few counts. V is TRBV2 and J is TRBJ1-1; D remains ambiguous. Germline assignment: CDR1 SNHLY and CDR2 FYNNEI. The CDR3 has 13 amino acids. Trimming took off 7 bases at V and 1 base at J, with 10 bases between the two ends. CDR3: CASTPRTNTEAFF. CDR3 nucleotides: TGTGCCAGCACCCCTCGGACGAACACTGAAGCTTTCTTT. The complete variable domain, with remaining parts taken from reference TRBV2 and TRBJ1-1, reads EPEVTQTPSHQVTQMGQEVILRCVPISNHLYFYWYRQILGQKVEFLVSFYNNEISEKSEIFDDQFSVERPDGSNFTLKIRSTKLEDSAMYFCASTPRTNTEAFFGQGTRLTVV.

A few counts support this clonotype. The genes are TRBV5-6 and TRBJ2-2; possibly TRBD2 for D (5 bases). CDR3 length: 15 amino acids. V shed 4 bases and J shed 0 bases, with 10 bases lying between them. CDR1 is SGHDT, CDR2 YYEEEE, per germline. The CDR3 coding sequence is TGTGCCAGCAGCCACGGACTTACGAACACCGGGGAGCTGTTTTTT. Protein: CASSHGLTNTGELFF.

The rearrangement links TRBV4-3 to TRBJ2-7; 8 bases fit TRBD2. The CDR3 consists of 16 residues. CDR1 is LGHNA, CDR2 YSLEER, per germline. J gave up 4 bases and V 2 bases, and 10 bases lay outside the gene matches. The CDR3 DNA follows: TGCGCCAGCAGCCAATCCTCGGGGGGGAGTAGGTACGAGCAGTACTTC. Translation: CASSQSSGGSRYEQYF.

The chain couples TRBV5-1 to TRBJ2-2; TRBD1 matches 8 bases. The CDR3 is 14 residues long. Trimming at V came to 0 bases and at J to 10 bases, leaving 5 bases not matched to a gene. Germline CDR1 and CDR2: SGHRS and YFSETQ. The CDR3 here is CASSLGQGRMELFF. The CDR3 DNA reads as TGCGCCAGCAGCTTGGGACAGGGGAGAATGGAGCTGTTTTTT.

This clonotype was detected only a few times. The CDR3 protein is CSARPLVPHTGELFF. CDR3 DNA: TGCAGTGCTAGACCCCTGGTCCCTCATACCGGGGAGCTGTTTTTT. The chain has TRBV20-1 and TRBJ2-2; no definite D call. Germline CDR1 is DFQATT and CDR2 is SNEGSKA (reference sequence). Trimming took off 2 bases at V and 5 bases at J, with 15 bases between the two ends. The CDR3 runs 15 residues.

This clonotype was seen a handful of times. The CDR3, as DNA: TGTGCCAGCAGTTTTGCGGCTCAAAATGAGCAGTTCTTC. Translation gives CASSFAAQNEQFF. V and J are TRBV12-3 or TRBV12-4 and TRBJ2-1; D is undetermined. The V end was cut by 3 bases, the J end by 7 bases, with 10 bases between. The CDR3 is made up of 13 amino acids.

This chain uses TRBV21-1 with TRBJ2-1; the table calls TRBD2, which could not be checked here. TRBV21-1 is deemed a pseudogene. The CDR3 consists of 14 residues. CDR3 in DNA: TGTGCCAGCAGCAACTGGACTAGCCACAATGAGCAGTTCTTC. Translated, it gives CASSNWTSHNEQFF.

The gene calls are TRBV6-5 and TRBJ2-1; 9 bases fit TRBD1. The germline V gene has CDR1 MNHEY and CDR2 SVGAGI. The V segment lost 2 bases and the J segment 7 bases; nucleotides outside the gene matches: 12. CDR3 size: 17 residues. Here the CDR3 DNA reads TGTGCCAGCAGTTACGGAGACAGGGGGTATTTCAGGAATGAGCAGTTCTTC. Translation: CASSYGDRGYFRNEQFF.

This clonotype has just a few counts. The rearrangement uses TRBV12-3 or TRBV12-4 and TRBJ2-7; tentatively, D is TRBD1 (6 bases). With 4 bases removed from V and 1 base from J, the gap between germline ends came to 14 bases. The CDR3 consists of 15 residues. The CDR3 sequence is CASSSPDRPSYEQYF. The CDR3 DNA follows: TGTGCCAGCAGTTCCCCGGACAGACCATCCTACGAGCAGTACTTC.

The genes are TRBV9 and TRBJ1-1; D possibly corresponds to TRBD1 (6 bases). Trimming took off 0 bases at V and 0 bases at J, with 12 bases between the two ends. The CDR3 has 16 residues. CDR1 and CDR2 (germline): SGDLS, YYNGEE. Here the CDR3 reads CASSVVGTLMNTEAFF. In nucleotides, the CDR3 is TGTGCCAGCAGCGTAGTCGGGACACTTATGAACACTGAAGCTTTCTTT.

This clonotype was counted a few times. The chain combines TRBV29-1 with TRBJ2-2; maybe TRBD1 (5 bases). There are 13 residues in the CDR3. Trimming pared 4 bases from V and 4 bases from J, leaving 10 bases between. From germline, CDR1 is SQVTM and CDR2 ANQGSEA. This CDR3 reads CSVVGRGTGELFF. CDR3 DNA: TGCAGCGTTGTAGGAAGGGGCACCGGGGAGCTGTTTTTT.

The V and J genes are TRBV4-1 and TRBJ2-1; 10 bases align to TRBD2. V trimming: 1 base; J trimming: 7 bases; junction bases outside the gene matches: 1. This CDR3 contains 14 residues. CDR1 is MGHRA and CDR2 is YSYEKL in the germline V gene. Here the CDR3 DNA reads TGCGCCAGCAGCCAAGTGACTAGCGGGAATGAGCAGTTCTTC. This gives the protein CASSQVTSGNEQFF.

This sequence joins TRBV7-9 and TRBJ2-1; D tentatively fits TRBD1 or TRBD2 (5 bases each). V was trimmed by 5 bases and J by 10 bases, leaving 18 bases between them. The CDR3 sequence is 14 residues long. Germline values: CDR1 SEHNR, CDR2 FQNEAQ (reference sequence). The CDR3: CASSHTRERGEQFF. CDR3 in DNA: TGTGCCAGCAGCCACACCAGGGAGCGCGGGGAGCAGTTCTTC.

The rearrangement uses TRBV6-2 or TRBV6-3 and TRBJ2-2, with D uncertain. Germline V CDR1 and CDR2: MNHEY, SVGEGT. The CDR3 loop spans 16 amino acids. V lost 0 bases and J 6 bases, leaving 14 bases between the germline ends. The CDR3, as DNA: TGTGCCAGCAGTTACTCGCTCGGGCTAGTCGCCGGGGAGCTGTTTTTT. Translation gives CASSYSLGLVAGELFF.

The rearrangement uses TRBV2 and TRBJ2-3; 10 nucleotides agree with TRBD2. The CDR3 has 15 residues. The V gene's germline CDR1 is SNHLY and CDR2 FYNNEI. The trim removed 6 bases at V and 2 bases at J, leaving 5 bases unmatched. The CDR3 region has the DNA TGTGCCAGCAGGGACCTAGCGGGAGTCACAGATACGCAGTATTTT. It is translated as CASRDLAGVTDTQYF. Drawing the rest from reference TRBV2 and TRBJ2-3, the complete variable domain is EPEVTQTPSHQVTQMGQEVILRCVPISNHLYFYWYRQILGQKVEFLVSFYNNEISEKSEIFDDQFSVERPDGSNFTLKIRSTKLEDSAMYFCASRDLAGVTDTQYFGPGTRLTVL.

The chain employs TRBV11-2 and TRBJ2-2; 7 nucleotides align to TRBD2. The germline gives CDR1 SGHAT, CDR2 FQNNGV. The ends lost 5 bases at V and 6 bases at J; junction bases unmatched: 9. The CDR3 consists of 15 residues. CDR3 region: CASSHWAGVPGELFF. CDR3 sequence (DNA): TGTGCCAGCAGCCATTGGGCGGGAGTACCCGGGGAGCTGTTTTTT.

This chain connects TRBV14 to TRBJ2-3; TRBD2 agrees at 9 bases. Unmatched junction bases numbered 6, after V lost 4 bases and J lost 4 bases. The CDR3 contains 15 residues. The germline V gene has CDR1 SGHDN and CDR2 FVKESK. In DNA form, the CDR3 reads TGTGCCAGCAGCCCCACCCTAGCGGGATCAGATACGCAGTATTTT. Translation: CASSPTLAGSDTQYF.

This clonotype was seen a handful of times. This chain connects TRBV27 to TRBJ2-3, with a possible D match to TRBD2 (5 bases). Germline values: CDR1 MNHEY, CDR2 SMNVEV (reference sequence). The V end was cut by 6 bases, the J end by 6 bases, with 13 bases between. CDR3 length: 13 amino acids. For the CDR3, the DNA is TGTGCCAGCAGCCCCCTCGGGATGGATACGCAGTATTTT. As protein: CASSPLGMDTQYF.